The subject of this entry is one TCR beta chain. Its antigen is undetermined. Using immunoSEQ multiplex PCR, the repertoire was profiled, and TCRdb retains in-frame clones only, with some absent. The sample carries around 26,000 clones, about three quarters recorded once. These data come from a study of radiotherapy plus CTLA-4 blockade in lung cancer. Study-wide background: 15% to 20% of patients responded objectively, and roughly 31% achieved disease control.

Study-wide results and caveats: Radiotherapy with ipilimumab was followed by blood expansion of tumor-derived clones.

This TCR derives from a human donor with non-small cell lung cancer who had stable disease on radiotherapy plus ipilimumab. Material: peripheral blood, obtained from a patient treated with radiotherapy plus ipilimumab.

The CDR3 DNA reads as TGCGCCAGCAGCTCATCCCCGGGACTAGCGGTAGAGACCCAGTACTTC. Translation: CASSSSPGLAVETQYF. V usage is TRBV5-1 and J usage is TRBJ2-5; 11 positions match TRBD2. Germline V gene data show CDR1 as SGHRS and CDR2 as YFSETQ. The CDR3 loop spans 16 amino acids. J was trimmed by 4 bases and V by 3 bases; bases with no gene match: 8.